The 22 T cell receptor beta chains given below trace back to one sample, sequenced in a study of shared clonotypes between healthy human individuals. Naive CD8 isolation took CD45RO-negative cells positively selected for CCR7 and excluded terminally differentiated effector memory CD45RA+ cells. Data came from immunoSEQ multiplex PCR; TCRdb stores just in-frame clones and leaves some out. The sample consists of roughly 850,000 clones, 96% of them appearing once. What was sequenced was naive CD8+ T cells sorted from blood. Receptor source: a man aged 30 to 39 in good health.

The rearrangement uses TRBV30 and TRBJ1-2; no reliable D call. V lost 4 bases and J 2 bases, leaving 11 bases between the germline ends. The CDR3 has 13 residues. Germline values: CDR1 GTSNPN, CDR2 SVGIG (reference sequence). The CDR3 DNA follows: TGTGCCTGGACTTACACCCAAAACTATGGCTACACCTTC. This codes for CAWTYTQNYGYTF.

The J gene is TRBJ2-7, the V gene TRBV27, with 7 bases aligning to TRBD2. The CDR3 loop spans 15 amino acids. The junction had 5 bases not matched to a gene; V was cut back by 3 bases and J by 0 bases. Germline V gene lookup returns CDR1 MNHEY and CDR2 SMNVEV (reference sequence). The CDR3 coding sequence is TGTGCCAGCAGTTTTCGTGGGACTAACTCCTACGAGCAGTACTTC. Protein: CASSFRGTNSYEQYF.

V usage is TRBV28 and J usage is TRBJ1-4, with D possibly matching TRBD1 (5 bases). Germline V gene sequence: CDR1 MDHEN, CDR2 SYDVKM. The length of the CDR3 is 13 residues. V lost 8 bases and J 5 bases, leaving 12 bases between the germline ends. The CDR3 nucleotides read TGTGCCAGCGTCGGGGGACTGAATGAAAAACTGTTTTTT. Amino acid sequence: CASVGGLNEKLFF.

For the CDR3, the DNA is TGTGCCAGCAGCCAAGAAGGCTACGAGCAGTACTTC. Its protein is CASSQEGYEQYF. The genes are TRBV4-2 and TRBJ2-7; the D is unclear. V was shortened by 0 bases and J by 3 bases, with 3 bases between the two germline ends. CDR1 and CDR2 from the germline V gene are LGHNA and YNFKEQ. The CDR3 totals 12 residues.

The rearrangement joins TRBV7-9 to TRBJ2-1; D is undetermined. Germline V gives CDR1 SEHNR, CDR2 FQNEAQ (reference sequence). Between the trimmed V and J ends, which lost 6 bases and 7 bases, there was a span of 10 bases. This CDR3 has 12 amino acids. The CDR3 spells CASRPAWNEQFF. The CDR3 nucleotides read TGTGCCAGCAGACCCGCGTGGAATGAGCAGTTCTTC.

This rearrangement joins TRBV25-1 to TRBJ1-4; tentative D call: TRBD1 (5 bases). This CDR3 comprises 15 residues. Germline V CDR1 and CDR2: MGHDK, SYGVNS. Trimming stripped 1 base from V and 8 bases from J, with 14 bases between. The CDR3 region has the DNA TGTGCCAGCAGTGAATTTGTAGGGACTCTCGAAAAACTGTTTTTT. Protein sequence: CASSEFVGTLEKLFF.

CDR3 bases: TGCGCCAGCAGCCAAGACGGGGACTCCCTGGAGCAGTTCTTC. Protein product: CASSQDGDSLEQFF. The rearrangement joins TRBV4-3 to TRBJ2-1; tentative D call: TRBD2 (6 bases). V lost 0 bases and J lost 10, with 13 bases in between. The CDR3 spans 14 residues. Germline CDR1 and CDR2: LGHNA and YSLEER.

This chain connects TRBV30 to TRBJ2-7; TRBD2 matches 7 bases. The CDR3 is 13 amino acids. Germline assignment: CDR1 GTSNPN and CDR2 SVGIG (reference sequence). The V gene end was trimmed by 4 bases and the J gene end by 5 bases; junction bases not matched to a gene: 8. The CDR3 reads CAWNAGLFNEQYF. The CDR3 DNA follows: TGTGCCTGGAACGCGGGACTATTTAACGAGCAGTACTTC.

A remark on this clone: Different DNA sequences within this sample yield the same CDR3. The chain links TRBV28 to TRBJ2-7; D is possibly TRBD1 (5 bases). The CDR3 spans 13 residues. Germline V gene data show CDR1 as MDHEN and CDR2 as SYDVKM. The germline V and J ends were trimmed by 2 bases and 3 bases, with 8 bases remaining between them. This CDR3 reads CASSLTGSYEQYF. The DNA for the CDR3 is TGTGCCAGCAGTTTAACAGGAAGCTACGAGCAGTACTTC.

The chain joins TRBV28 to TRBJ2-7; the D gene is possibly TRBD1 (6 bases). The V gene's germline CDR1 is MDHEN and CDR2 SYDVKM. V dropped 3 bases and J dropped 5 bases, with 17 bases sitting between them. The CDR3 is 15 amino acids. CDR3 residues: CASSFSSGTKDEQYF. In nucleotides, the CDR3 is TGTGCCAGCAGTTTCTCCTCCGGGACAAAGGACGAGCAGTACTTC.

This chain joins TRBV7-7 and TRBJ2-1, with 14 bases identical to TRBD2. The CDR3 totals 16 residues. The germline V gene has CDR1 SSHAT and CDR2 FNYEAQ (reference sequence). V lost 5 bases to trimming and J lost 8 bases; unmatched junction nucleotides: 8. The CDR3 here is CASSLGTSGRFDEQFF. Written as DNA, the CDR3 is TGTGCCAGCAGCCTAGGGACTAGCGGGAGATTCGATGAGCAGTTCTTC.

The chain recombines TRBV6-4 with TRBJ2-2, with 7 bases lining up with TRBD1. Per the germline V gene, CDR1 is MRHNA and CDR2 is SNTAGT. Unmatched junction bases numbered 18, after V lost 8 bases and J lost 6 bases. This CDR3 is 17 amino acids long. CDR3 loop: CASQGQIPSLASGELFF. The CDR3, as DNA: TGTGCCAGCCAGGGACAGATACCCAGTTTAGCCTCCGGGGAGCTGTTTTTT.

This rearrangement joins TRBV28 to TRBJ2-1; TRBD2 aligns across 8 bases. This CDR3 comprises 14 residues. Per germline, CDR1 MDHEN and CDR2 SYDVKM. Trimming took 5 bases from V and 6 from J; bases not matched to a gene: 6. The CDR3 bases are TGTGCCAGCAGTCCCTGGACTAGCATCAATGAGCAGTTCTTC. Its translation: CASSPWTSINEQFF.

The chain combines TRBV6-5 with TRBJ2-1; D is possibly TRBD1 or TRBD2 (6 bases each). The CDR3 sequence is 15 residues long. From germline, CDR1 is MNHEY and CDR2 SVGAGI. The V end lost 6 bases, the J end lost 7 bases, and 19 bases lay between the germline ends. The CDR3 DNA sequence: TGTGCCAGCAGAATCGGCCCGGGGGCGCGTAATGAGCAGTTCTTC. Its protein is CASRIGPGARNEQFF.

The chain uses TRBV27 and TRBJ1-5, with D hard to call. V dropped 3 bases and J dropped 6 bases, with 9 bases sitting between them. Germline V gives CDR1 MNHEY, CDR2 SMNVEV (reference sequence). CDR3 length equals 13 residues. The CDR3 sequence: CASSLDGFQPQHF. DNA of the CDR3: TGTGCCAGCAGTTTGGACGGGTTTCAGCCCCAGCATTTT.

This clone was seen a handful of times. The chain links TRBV12-5 to TRBJ1-2; 7 bases line up with TRBD1. Losses at the gene ends were 6 bases for V and 5 bases for J; bases not matched to a gene: 9. The germline gives CDR1 LGHNT, CDR2 FRNRAP. This CDR3 has 14 residues. The CDR3 DNA is TGTGCTAGTGGCCCAGGGGGGGATCGTTATGGCTACACCTTC. Residues: CASGPGGDRYGYTF.

This rearrangement joins TRBV7-9 to TRBJ2-5, with 10 nucleotides matching TRBD2. CDR3 length: 15 residues. V lost 5 bases, J lost 3 bases, and 6 bases stayed unmatched. Per the germline V gene, CDR1 is SEHNR and CDR2 is FQNEAQ (reference sequence). The CDR3 here is CASSQAGGPEETQYF. The CDR3 DNA reads TGTGCCAGCAGCCAAGCGGGAGGGCCGGAAGAGACCCAGTACTTC. The full variable domain, completed using reference TRBV7-9 and TRBJ2-5, is DTGVSQNPRHKITKRGQNVTFRCDPISEHNRLYWYRQTLGQGPEFLTYFQNEAQLEKSRLLSDRFSAERPKGSFSTLEIQRTEQGDSAMYLCASSQAGGPEETQYFGPGTRLLVL.

This chain joins TRBV9 and TRBJ2-4; 10 bases match TRBD1. CDR1 and CDR2 (germline): SGDLS, YYNGEE. The CDR3 is made up of 14 amino acids. V gave up 4 bases and J gave up 5 bases; unmatched junction bases: 3. CDR3 coding DNA: TGTGCCAGCAGCACCGGGACAGGGGAAAACATTCAGTACTTC. It codes for CASSTGTGENIQYF. The full variable domain, in which reference TRBV9 and TRBJ2-4 provide the parts outside the CDR3, is DSGVTQTPKHLITATGQRVTLRCSPRSGDLSVYWYQQSLDQGLQFLIQYYNGEERAKGNILERFSAQQFPDLHSELNLSSLELGDSALYFCASSTGTGENIQYFGAGTRLSVL.

A note on this clone: One end of the junction is discordant with germline, which a read error may explain. This chain connects TRBV10-1 to TRBJ2-3, with D perhaps matching TRBD1 (6 bases). The V gene's germline CDR1 is WNHNN and CDR2 SYGVQD (reference sequence). This CDR3 spans 13 amino acids. The CDR3 nucleotides are TGCGCCAGCAGTGAGGACTCCGGGACCGAGGGGGTATTT. Residues: CASSEDSGTEGVF.

This clone was recorded once. The V call is TRBV13, the J call TRBJ2-7, with 8 bases lining up with TRBD1. Germline CDR1 is PRHDT and CDR2 is FYEKMQ (reference sequence). The CDR3 has 12 amino acids. V was clipped by 5 bases and J by 7 bases; unmatched bases: 4. CDR3 coding DNA: TGTGCCAGCAGCGTCAGGGGGCCGGAGCAGTACTTC. Amino acid sequence: CASSVRGPEQYF. The complete variable domain, with remaining parts taken from reference TRBV13 and TRBJ2-7, reads AAGVIQSPRHLIKEKRETATLKCYPIPRHDTVYWYQQGPGQDPQFLISFYEKMQSDKGSIPDRFSAQQFSDYHSELNMSSLELGDSALYFCASSVRGPEQYFGPGTRLTVT.

V gene TRBV20-1 combines with J gene TRBJ2-1; D ambiguous. The germline gives CDR1 DFQATT, CDR2 SNEGSKA (reference sequence). CDR3 size: 10 residues. The CDR3 protein is CSGLDHEQFF. CDR3 nucleotides: TGCAGCGGGCTGGACCATGAGCAGTTCTTC.

The chain joins TRBV5-6 to TRBJ2-4; TRBD2 is a possible D gene (6 bases). From germline, CDR1 is SGHDT and CDR2 YYEEEE. Trimming left V 4 bases short and J 2 bases short, with 16 bases between. The CDR3 spans 16 residues. The CDR3 nucleotides read TGTGCCAGCAGCCCGTCGGGAGTCGGGACCAAAAACATTCAGTACTTC. This encodes CASSPSGVGTKNIQYF.